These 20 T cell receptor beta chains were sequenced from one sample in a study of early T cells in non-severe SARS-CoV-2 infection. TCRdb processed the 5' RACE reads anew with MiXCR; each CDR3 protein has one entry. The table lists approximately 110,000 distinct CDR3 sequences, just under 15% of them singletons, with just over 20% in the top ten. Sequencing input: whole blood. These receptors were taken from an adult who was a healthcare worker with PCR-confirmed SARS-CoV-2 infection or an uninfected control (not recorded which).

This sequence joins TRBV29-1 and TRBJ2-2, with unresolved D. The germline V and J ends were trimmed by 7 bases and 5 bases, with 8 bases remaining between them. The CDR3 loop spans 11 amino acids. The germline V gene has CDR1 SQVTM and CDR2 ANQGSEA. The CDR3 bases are TGCAGCGGGATAACAACCGGGGAGCTGTTTTTT. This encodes CSGITTGELFF.

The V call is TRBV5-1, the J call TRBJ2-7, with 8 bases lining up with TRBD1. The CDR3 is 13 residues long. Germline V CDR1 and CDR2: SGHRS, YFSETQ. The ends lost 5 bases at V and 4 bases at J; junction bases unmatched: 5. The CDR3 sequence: CASSWGDRYEQYF. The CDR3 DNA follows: TGCGCCAGCAGTTGGGGGGACAGGTACGAGCAGTACTTC.

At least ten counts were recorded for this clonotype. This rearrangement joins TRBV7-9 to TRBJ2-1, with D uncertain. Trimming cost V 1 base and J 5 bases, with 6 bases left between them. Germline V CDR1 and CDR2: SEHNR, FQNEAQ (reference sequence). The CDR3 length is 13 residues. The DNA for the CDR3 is TGTGCCAGCAGCTTAGACGCAAACAATGAGCAGTTCTTC. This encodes CASSLDANNEQFF. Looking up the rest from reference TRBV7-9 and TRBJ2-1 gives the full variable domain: DTGVSQNPRHKITKRGQNVTFRCDPISEHNRLYWYRQTLGQGPEFLTYFQNEAQLEKSRLLSDRFSAERPKGSFSTLEIQRTEQGDSAMYLCASSLDANNEQFFGPGTRLTVL.

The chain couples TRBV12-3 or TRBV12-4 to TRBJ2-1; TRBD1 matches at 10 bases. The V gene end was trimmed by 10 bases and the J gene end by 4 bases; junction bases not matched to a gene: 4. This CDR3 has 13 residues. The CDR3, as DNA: TGTGCCATCCAGGGACAGGGGTACAATGAGCAGTTCTTC. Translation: CAIQGQGYNEQFF.

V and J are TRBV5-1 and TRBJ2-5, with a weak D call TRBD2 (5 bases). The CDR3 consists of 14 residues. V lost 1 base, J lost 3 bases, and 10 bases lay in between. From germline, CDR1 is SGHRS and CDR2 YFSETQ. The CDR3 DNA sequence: TGCGCCAGCAGCTTGCAGTTGAGGGAAGAGACCCAGTACTTC. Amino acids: CASSLQLREETQYF.

The CDR3 loop is CSQITEETYEQYF. The CDR3 DNA reads as TGCAGCCAAATTACGGAAGAGACCTACGAGCAGTACTTC. The chain recombines TRBV29-1 with TRBJ2-7; D gene ambiguous. The CDR3 sequence is 13 residues long. V gave up 8 bases and J gave up 2 bases, with 16 bases separating them. The germline V gene has CDR1 SQVTM and CDR2 ANQGSEA.

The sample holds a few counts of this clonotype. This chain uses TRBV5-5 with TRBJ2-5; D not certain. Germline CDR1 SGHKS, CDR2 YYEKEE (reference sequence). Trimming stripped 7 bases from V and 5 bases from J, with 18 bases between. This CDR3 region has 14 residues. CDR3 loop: CASFAYGYSETQYF. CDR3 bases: TGTGCCAGCTTCGCGTATGGCTACTCGGAGACCCAGTACTTC.

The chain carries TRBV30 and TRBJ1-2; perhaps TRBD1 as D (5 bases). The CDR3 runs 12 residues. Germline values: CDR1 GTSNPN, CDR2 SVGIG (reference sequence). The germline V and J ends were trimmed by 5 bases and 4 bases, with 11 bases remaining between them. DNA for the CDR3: TGTGCCTGGTCGTCGACAGTCTATGGCTACACCTTC. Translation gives CAWSSTVYGYTF.

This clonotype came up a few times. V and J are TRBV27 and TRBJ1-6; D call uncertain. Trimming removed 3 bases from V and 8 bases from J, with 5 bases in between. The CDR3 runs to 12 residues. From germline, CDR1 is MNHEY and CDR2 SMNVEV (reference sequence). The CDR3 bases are TGTGCCAGCAGTTTTCTAGATTCACCCCTCCACTTT. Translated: CASSFLDSPLHF.

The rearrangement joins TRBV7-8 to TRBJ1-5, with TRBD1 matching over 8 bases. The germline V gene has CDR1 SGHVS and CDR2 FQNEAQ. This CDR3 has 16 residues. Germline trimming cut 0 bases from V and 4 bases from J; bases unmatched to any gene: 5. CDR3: CASSLAGQGFNQPQHF. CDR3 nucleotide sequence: TGTGCCAGCAGCTTAGCAGGACAGGGCTTTAATCAGCCCCAGCATTTT.

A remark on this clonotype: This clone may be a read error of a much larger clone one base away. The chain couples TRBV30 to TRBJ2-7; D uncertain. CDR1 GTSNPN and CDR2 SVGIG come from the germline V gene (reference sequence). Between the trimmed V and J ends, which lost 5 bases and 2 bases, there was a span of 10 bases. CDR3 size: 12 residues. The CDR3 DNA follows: TGTGCCTGGGGCTTGGGCCCCTACGAGCAGTACTTC. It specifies CAWGLGPYEQYF. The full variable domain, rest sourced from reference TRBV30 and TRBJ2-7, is SQTIHQWPATLVQPVGSPLSLECTVEGTSNPNLYWYRQAAGRGLQLLFYSVGIGQISSEVPQNLSASRPQDRQFILSSKKLLLSDSGFYLCAWGLGPYEQYFGPGTRLTVT.

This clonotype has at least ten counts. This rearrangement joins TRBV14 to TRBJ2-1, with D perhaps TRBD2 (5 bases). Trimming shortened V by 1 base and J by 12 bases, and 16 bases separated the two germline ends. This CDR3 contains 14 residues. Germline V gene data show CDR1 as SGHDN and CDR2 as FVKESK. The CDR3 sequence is CASSQANYEGRQFF. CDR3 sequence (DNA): TGTGCCAGCAGCCAAGCCAACTATGAGGGCCGGCAGTTCTTC.

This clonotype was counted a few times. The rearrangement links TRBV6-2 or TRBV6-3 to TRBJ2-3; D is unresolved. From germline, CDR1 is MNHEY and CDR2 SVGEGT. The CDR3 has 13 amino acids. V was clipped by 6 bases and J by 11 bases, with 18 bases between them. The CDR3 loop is CASRRDNPRLQYF. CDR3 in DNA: TGTGCCAGCAGGCGCGATAACCCGAGGCTGCAGTATTTT.

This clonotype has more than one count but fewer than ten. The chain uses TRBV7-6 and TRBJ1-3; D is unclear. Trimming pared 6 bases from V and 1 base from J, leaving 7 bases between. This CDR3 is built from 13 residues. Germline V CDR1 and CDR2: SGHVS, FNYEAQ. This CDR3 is CASSEPSGNTIYF. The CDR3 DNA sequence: TGTGCCAGCAGTGAACCTTCTGGAAACACCATATATTTT.

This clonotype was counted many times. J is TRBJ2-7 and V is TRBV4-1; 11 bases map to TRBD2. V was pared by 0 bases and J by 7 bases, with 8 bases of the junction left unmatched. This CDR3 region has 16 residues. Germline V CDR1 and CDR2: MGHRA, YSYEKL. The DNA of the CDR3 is TGCGCCAGCAGCCAAGATCCCACTAGCGGGGGCTTTGAGCAGTACTTC. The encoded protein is CASSQDPTSGGFEQYF.

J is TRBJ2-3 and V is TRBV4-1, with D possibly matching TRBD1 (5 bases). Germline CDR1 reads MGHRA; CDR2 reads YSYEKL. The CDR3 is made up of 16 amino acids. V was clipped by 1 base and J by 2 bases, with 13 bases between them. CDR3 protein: CASSQAHKGATDTQYF. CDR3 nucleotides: TGCGCCAGCAGCCAAGCGCATAAAGGGGCCACAGATACGCAGTATTTT.

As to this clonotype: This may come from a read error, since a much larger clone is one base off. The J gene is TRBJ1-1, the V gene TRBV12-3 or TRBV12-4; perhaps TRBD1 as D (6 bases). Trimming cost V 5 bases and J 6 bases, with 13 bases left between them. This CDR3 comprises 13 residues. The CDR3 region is CASSTLGGSEAFF. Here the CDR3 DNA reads TGTGCCAGCAGTACCTTAGGGGGTTCTGAAGCTTTCTTT.

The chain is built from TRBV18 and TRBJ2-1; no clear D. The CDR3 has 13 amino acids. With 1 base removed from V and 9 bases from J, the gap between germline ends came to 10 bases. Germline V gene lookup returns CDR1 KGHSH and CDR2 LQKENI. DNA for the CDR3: TGTGCCAGCTCACCACGAGCTGAAGGTGAGCAGTTCTTC. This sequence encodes CASSPRAEGEQFF.

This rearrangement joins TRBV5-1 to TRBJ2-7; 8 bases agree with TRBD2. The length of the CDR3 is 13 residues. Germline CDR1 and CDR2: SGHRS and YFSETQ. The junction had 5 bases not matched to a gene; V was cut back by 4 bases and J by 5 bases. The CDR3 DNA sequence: TGCGCCAGCAGCCCCACTAGCGGCCACGAGCAGTACTTC. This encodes CASSPTSGHEQYF.

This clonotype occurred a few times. As DNA, the CDR3 is TGTGCTAGTGGTTTGTCGGGACCGCGCTCCTACGAGCAGTACTTC. Residues: CASGLSGPRSYEQYF. V and J are TRBV12-5 and TRBJ2-7; D could derive from TRBD1 or TRBD2 (5 bases each). The CDR3 has 15 amino acids. Trimming took off 2 bases at V and 0 bases at J, with 11 bases between the two ends. Germline lookup yields CDR1 LGHNT and CDR2 FRNRAP. Full variable domain (outside the CDR3, taken from reference TRBV12-5 and TRBJ2-7): DARVTQTPRHKVTEMGQEVTMRCQPILGHNTVFWYRQTMMQGLELLAYFRNRAPLDDSGMPKDRFSAEMPDATLATLKIQPSEPRDSAVYFCASGLSGPRSYEQYFGPGTRLTVT.